The clone carrying this T cell receptor beta chain was seen only a few times. Trimming left V 4 bases short and J 0 bases short, with 7 bases between. The CDR3 extends over 13 amino acids. The germline gives CDR1 SGHRS, CDR2 YFSETQ. MiXCR, run by TCRdb on the RT-PCR reads, gives a single entry per CDR3 protein. The sample lists around 480,000 distinct CDR3 sequences; 15% to 20% were seen once. The sample is drawn from a study of response to subunit inactivated influenza vaccine. This receptor was identified in a man between 50 and 75 years old who received an inactivated influenza vaccine. The chain recombines TRBV5-1 with TRBJ1-1; D is unresolved. The source material was CD4+ T cells sorted from PBMCs, sampled around 2 years after vaccination. In DNA, the CDR3 is TGCGCCAGCAGCCTGATCATGAACACTGAAGCTTTCTTT. Encoded protein: CASSLIMNTEAFF.